A selection of T cell receptor beta chains follows, all from one sample in a study of blood T cells in healthy people across ages. TCRdb re-analysed the 5' RACE reads in MiXCR, keeping a single row per CDR3 protein. The table lists hundreds of thousands of distinct CDR3 sequences, roughly 32% of them singletons. Specimen: blood. The receptors stem from a woman of 80 years or more in good health. The CDR3 runs from the conserved cysteine through the conserved F or W. Fields, in order: D gene, J gene, clone size, V gene, CDR3 DNA, CDR3 protein. D genes are given only for firm matches. A clone size is listed for some rows: how often the clone was seen (once, few, many), or a class if it is expanded.

.,TRBJ1-2,few,TRBV6-1,TGTGCCAGCAGTGACGGGGTCGGCTATGGCTACACCTTC,CASSDGVGYGYTF
TRBD1,TRBJ1-6,.,TRBV5-1,TGCGCCAGCAGCTTGGACGGACAGGGGGATAATTCACCCCTCCACTTT,CASSLDGQGDNSPLHF
.,TRBJ1-1,many,TRBV7-3,TGTGCCAGCAGCCTTACTTGGACAACCATGAACACTGAAGCTTTCTTT,CASSLTWTTMNTEAFF
.,TRBJ1-2,many,TRBV4-2,TGTGCCAGCAGTGGAAGTCGGACAGTAAACTATGGCTACACCTTC,CASSGSRTVNYGYTF
TRBD1,TRBJ1-1,.,TRBV5-6,TGTGCCAGCAGCCCAACAGGGGGCCTCCTCCATCCTGAAGCTTTCTTT,CASSPTGGLLHPEAFF
.,TRBJ2-1,few,TRBV15,TGTGCCACCAGGAACCGAGGACTGGCAAGGAATGAGCAGTTCTTC,CATRNRGLARNEQFF
.,TRBJ1-4,.,TRBV12-3/TRBV12-4,TGTGCCAGCAGGTATAATGAAAAACTGTTTTTT,CASRYNEKLFF
.,TRBJ1-1,few,TRBV30,TGTGCCCGCTCACGAGGCGCCGGCACTGAAGCTTTCTTT,CARSRGAGTEAFF
TRBD2,TRBJ2-7,many,TRBV6-1,TGTGCCAGCAGCGGGACTAGATCTTACGAGCAGTACTTC,CASSGTRSYEQYF
TRBD1,TRBJ1-1,many,TRBV5-1,TGCGCCAGCCGGGACAGGAGATATACTGAAGCTTTCTTT,CASRDRRYTEAFF
.,TRBJ1-5,.,TRBV20-1,TGCAGTGCTAGAGTAAGGGGCAGGGAAAATAGTAATCAGCCCCAGCATTTT,CSARVRGRENSNQPQHF
.,TRBJ2-7,many,TRBV6-5,TGTGCCAGCAGTTACTCGGACAAGGGATACGAGCAGTACTTC,CASSYSDKGYEQYF
.,TRBJ1-1,few,TRBV2,TGTGCCAGCAGTGCGGACCGACTGAACACTGAAGCTTTCTTT,CASSADRLNTEAFF
.,TRBJ2-5,few,TRBV3-1,TGTGCCAGCAGCCGAGACAATGAGCAGTACTTC,CASSRDNEQYF
TRBD1,TRBJ1-3,.,TRBV7-2,TGTGCCAGCAGCGCACAGGGGGCTGCAGGAAACACCATATATTTT,CASSAQGAAGNTIYF
TRBD2,TRBJ2-1,many,TRBV9,TGTGCCAGCAGCGTAGCTTTGATAGCGGGGGGGGACAATGAGCAGTTCTTC,CASSVALIAGGDNEQFF
.,TRBJ1-1,many,TRBV12-3/TRBV12-4,TGTGCCAGCAGTTTATCACGCACTGAAGCTTTCTTT,CASSLSRTEAFF
.,TRBJ1-1,.,TRBV30,TGTGCCTGGAGGCAAAAGGGTGGCACTGAAGCTTTCTTT,CAWRQKGGTEAFF
.,TRBJ1-2,many,TRBV11-2,TGTGCCAGCAGCTTCGCAGGGAATGGCTACACCTTC,CASSFAGNGYTF
TRBD2,TRBJ2-1,many,TRBV20-1,TGCAGTGCTAGTTTACTAGCGGGCACCTCCTACAATGAGCAGTTCTTC,CSASLLAGTSYNEQFF
.,TRBJ2-1,many,TRBV9,TGTGCCAGCAGCGTGGGGGTAGGGAATGAGCAGTTCTTC,CASSVGVGNEQFF
.,TRBJ2-7,many,TRBV20-1,TGCAGTGCTAGAGATGTAGGGCCCTACTCCTACGAGCAGTACTTC,CSARDVGPYSYEQYF